Each of the 31 T cell receptor beta chains below was sequenced from the same sample in a study of T cell responses to AZD1222 COVID-19 vaccine. Sequencing used immunoSEQ multiplex PCR; TCRdb keeps in-frame clones, though not all of them. Of more than 150,000 clones in the sample, approximately 92% were seen once. The specimen comprised peripheral blood, sampled on day 0 of AZD1222 vaccination. These receptors were obtained from an adult in good health.

The rearrangement joins TRBV27 to TRBJ1-5, with D perhaps matching TRBD1 (5 bases). Trimming cost V 2 bases and J 1 base, with 12 bases left between them. The CDR3 is made up of 16 amino acids. In germline, CDR1 is MNHEY, CDR2 SMNVEV (reference sequence). The CDR3 sequence is CASSLATEGSNQPQHF. The CDR3 coding sequence is TGTGCCAGCAGTTTAGCGACAGAAGGAAGCAATCAGCCCCAGCATTTT.

This chain uses TRBV5-1 with TRBJ2-3, with D unclear. The germline CDR1 and CDR2 sequences are SGHRS and YFSETQ. There are 16 residues in the CDR3. Trimming pared 3 bases from V and 2 bases from J, leaving 16 bases between. In DNA, the CDR3 is TGCGCCAGCAGCTCCGCCTGGGCGGTCCACACAGATACGCAGTATTTT. It specifies CASSSAWAVHTDTQYF. The full variable domain, with the rest looked up from reference TRBV5-1 and TRBJ2-3, is KAGVTQTPRYLIKTRGQQVTLSCSPISGHRSVSWYQQTPGQGLQFLFEYFSETQRNKGNFPGRFSGRQFSNSRSEMNVSTLELGDSALYLCASSSAWAVHTDTQYFGPGTRLTVL.

In its sample, this clone was seen once. The chain is built from TRBV7-2 and TRBJ1-1; D not certain. V shed 4 bases and J shed 1 base, with 10 bases lying between them. The CDR3 spans 14 residues. Per the germline V gene, CDR1 is SGHTA and CDR2 is FQGNSA. In DNA form, the CDR3 reads TGTGCCAGCAGCTCACCCCAGCCGAACACTGAAGCTTTCTTT. Translation: CASSSPQPNTEAFF. Full variable domain (remainder filled in from reference TRBV7-2 and TRBJ1-1): GAGVSQSPSNKVTEKGKDVELRCDPISGHTALYWYRQSLGQGLEFLIYFQGNSAPDKSGLPSDRFSAERTGGSVSTLTIQRTQQEDSAVYLCASSSPQPNTEAFFGQGTRLTVV.

This chain connects TRBV24-1 to TRBJ2-2; 7 nucleotides agree with TRBD1. V lost 3 bases, J lost 6 bases, and 0 bases stayed unmatched. Germline assignment: CDR1 KGHDR and CDR2 SFDVKD. CDR3 size: 13 residues. CDR3 bases: TGTGCCACCAGTGATGACAGGGCCGGGGAGCTGTTTTTT. It yields the protein CATSDDRAGELFF.

The chain uses TRBV12-5 and TRBJ2-3; D is unclear. The CDR3 runs 15 residues. Per the germline V gene, CDR1 is LGHNT and CDR2 is FRNRAP. Trimming removed 1 base from V and 2 bases from J, with 10 bases in between. The chain's CDR3 is CASGLGADTTDTQYF. The CDR3 DNA reads TGTGCTAGTGGTTTGGGTGCCGACACCACAGATACGCAGTATTTT.

V and J are TRBV3-1 (or the pseudogene TRBV3-2) and TRBJ2-5; tentatively, D is TRBD2 (6 bases). V lost 1 base and J 5 bases, leaving 23 bases between the germline ends. Germline-derived CDR1 and CDR2 are LGHDT and YNNKEL (reference sequence). CDR3 length: 18 residues. The CDR3: CASSQVALYAGGIETQYF. CDR3 DNA: TGTGCCAGCAGCCAAGTAGCCTTGTACGCCGGGGGAATCGAGACCCAGTACTTC.

The chain is built from TRBV6-2 or TRBV6-3 and TRBJ1-2; D gene uncertain. Germline lookup yields CDR1 MNHEY and CDR2 SVGEGT. V lost 0 bases to trimming and J lost 8 bases, with 7 bases between them. The CDR3 runs to 12 residues. The CDR3 DNA follows: TGTGCCAGCAGTTACTCGGCGGGGGGCTACACCTTC. Its protein is CASSYSAGGYTF.

The chain carries TRBV15 and TRBJ1-2; 7 bases are a match to TRBD1. From germline, CDR1 is LNHNV and CDR2 YYDKDF (reference sequence). V was pared by 7 bases and J by 4 bases, with 21 bases of the junction left unmatched. The length of the CDR3 is 18 residues. This CDR3 is CATTPTGQEPRPSYGYTF. In nucleotides, the CDR3 is TGTGCCACCACCCCAACCGGACAGGAGCCCAGACCCAGCTATGGCTACACCTTC.

The rearrangement uses TRBV11-2 and TRBJ1-2; 11 bases are shared with TRBD1. The CDR3 runs 13 residues. Unmatched junction bases numbered 4, after V lost 7 bases and J lost 6 bases. The V gene's germline CDR1 is SGHAT and CDR2 FQNNGV. This CDR3 reads CASTRGQGDGYTF. DNA for the CDR3: TGTGCCAGCACCAGGGGACAGGGGGATGGCTACACCTTC.

Concerning this clone: The sample contains more than one DNA sequence encoding this CDR3. This chain links TRBV28 with TRBJ1-5; D unclear. This CDR3 is 11 amino acids long. Germline loops: CDR1 MDHEN, CDR2 SYDVKM. Trimming stripped 3 bases from V and 4 bases from J, with 1 base between. The CDR3 region is CASSLNQPQHF. The CDR3 DNA follows: TGTGCCAGCAGTTTGAATCAGCCCCAGCATTTT. Filled out from reference TRBV28 and TRBJ1-5, the complete variable domain reads DVKVTQSSRYLVKRTGEKVFLECVQDMDHENMFWYRQDPGLGLRLIYFSYDVKMKEKGDIPEGYSVSREKKERFSLILESASTNQTSMYLCASSLNQPQHFGDGTRLSIL.

The genes are TRBV25-1 and TRBJ2-3, with D unresolved. Germline V gives CDR1 MGHDK, CDR2 SYGVNS. The V gene lost 4 bases and the J gene lost 2 bases, with 7 bases spanning the gap. The CDR3 consists of 13 residues. As DNA, the CDR3 is TGTGCCAGCAGTGGACCATTCACAGATACGCAGTATTTT. This codes for CASSGPFTDTQYF.

CDR3 sequence: CASSLTQGKDQETQYF. CDR3 nucleotides: TGTGCCAGCAGCTTAACACAGGGGAAGGACCAAGAGACCCAGTACTTC. This chain uses TRBV7-9 with TRBJ2-5; TRBD1 matches at 7 bases. The ends lost 2 bases at V and 0 bases at J; junction bases unmatched: 6. Germline lookup yields CDR1 SEHNR and CDR2 FQNEAQ (reference sequence). The CDR3 spans 16 residues.

The rearrangement joins TRBV28 to TRBJ1-1, with 10 bases matching TRBD1. CDR3 length: 15 amino acids. In germline, CDR1 is MDHEN, CDR2 SYDVKM. V was pared by 5 bases and J by 5 bases, with 8 bases of the junction left unmatched. CDR3 in DNA: TGTGCCAGCAGTCGTCCCGGGACAGGGGTAACTGAAGCTTTCTTT. It is translated as CASSRPGTGVTEAFF.

A remark on this clone: Different DNA sequences within this sample yield the same CDR3. The J gene is TRBJ1-5, the V gene TRBV3-1 (or the pseudogene TRBV3-2); a weak D match, TRBD1 (5 bases). The germline gives CDR1 LGHDT, CDR2 YNNKEL (reference sequence). This CDR3 comprises 14 residues. With 1 base removed from V and 7 bases from J, the gap between germline ends came to 11 bases. The CDR3 protein is CASSQGQGSQPQHF. Here the CDR3 DNA reads TGTGCCAGCAGCCAAGGGCAGGGTAGCCAGCCCCAGCATTTT.

This chain joins TRBV30 and TRBJ2-2, with a weak D call TRBD1 (5 bases). The V end lost 3 bases, the J end lost 6 bases, and 11 bases lay between the germline ends. This CDR3 contains 13 residues. Germline V gene data show CDR1 as GTSNPN and CDR2 as SVGIG (reference sequence). The CDR3 nucleotides read TGTGCCTGGAGCCAGGGTAGTGCCGGGGAGCTGTTTTTT. Its translation is CAWSQGSAGELFF.

The chain couples TRBV7-9 to TRBJ1-5, with D perhaps TRBD1 (5 bases). V gave up 4 bases and J gave up 15 bases, with 13 bases separating them. Germline CDR1 and CDR2: SEHNR and FQNEAQ (reference sequence). The CDR3 spans 11 residues. The CDR3 sequence is CASSWGGTMHF. CDR3 sequence (DNA): TGTGCCAGCAGCTGGGGAGGGACCATGCATTTT.

The chain recombines TRBV18 with TRBJ2-3, with D possibly being TRBD2 (6 bases). The CDR3 extends over 15 amino acids. Trimming stripped 3 bases from V and 5 bases from J, with 15 bases between. Germline loops: CDR1 KGHSH, CDR2 LQKENI. CDR3 in amino acids: CASSPGTSSGDTQYF. The CDR3 coding sequence is TGTGCCAGCTCACCGGGGACTTCCTCGGGAGATACGCAGTATTTT.

J is TRBJ2-4 and V is TRBV21-1; the D call TRBD1 from the table was never checked on the DNA. TRBV21-1 has pseudogene status. The CDR3 extends over 16 amino acids. The CDR3 is CASSSGQLLAKNIQYF. CDR3 in DNA: TGTGCCAGCAGCAGCGGACAACTACTAGCCAAAAACATTCAGTACTTC.

The chain carries TRBV5-5 and TRBJ1-2; 7 nucleotides match TRBD1. Germline CDR1 SGHKS, CDR2 YYEKEE (reference sequence). J was trimmed by 0 bases and V by 4 bases; bases with no gene match: 9. CDR3 size: 16 residues. CDR3 sequence: CASSHITDRSNYGYTF. CDR3 DNA sequence: TGTGCCAGCAGCCACATAACGGACAGGTCTAACTATGGCTACACCTTC.

The rearrangement links TRBV7-9 to TRBJ1-1, with 9 bases fitting TRBD1. The V segment lost 0 bases and the J segment 11 bases; nucleotides outside the gene matches: 4. Germline V gene sequence: CDR1 SEHNR, CDR2 FQNEAQ (reference sequence). This CDR3 comprises 13 residues. CDR3 nucleotides: TGTGCCAGCAGCTTAGCCCGACAGGGGGAGGCTTTCTTT. Translated, it gives CASSLARQGEAFF.

This rearrangement joins TRBV24-1 to TRBJ2-3; 7 bases align to TRBD2. This CDR3 is built from 15 residues. J was trimmed by 4 bases and V by 2 bases; bases with no gene match: 5. From germline, CDR1 is KGHDR and CDR2 SFDVKD. This CDR3 reads CATSDSRGVADTQYF. The CDR3 DNA reads TGTGCCACCAGTGATTCCCGGGGGGTCGCAGATACGCAGTATTTT.

This clone appeared once. As DNA, the CDR3 is TGTGCCAGCATCCAGGGGACAGGGGGGACTGAAGCTTTCTTT. This gives the protein CASIQGTGGTEAFF. This chain connects TRBV5-4 to TRBJ1-1; 11 bases fit TRBD1. The junction had 6 bases not matched to a gene; V was cut back by 6 bases and J by 5 bases. Germline CDR1 and CDR2: SGHNT and YYREEE (reference sequence). The CDR3 length is 14 residues. The variable domain in full, completed from reference TRBV5-4 and TRBJ1-1, reads ETGVTQSPTHLIKTRGQQVTLRCSSQSGHNTVSWYQQALGQGPQFIFQYYREEENGRGNFPPRFSGLQFPNYSSELNVNALELDDSALYLCASIQGTGGTEAFFGQGTRLTVV.

The chain is built from TRBV3-1 (or the pseudogene TRBV3-2) and TRBJ1-1, with 8 bases fitting TRBD1. CDR3 size: 14 residues. The ends lost 1 base at V and 11 bases at J; junction bases unmatched: 9. Germline V gives CDR1 LGHDT, CDR2 YNNKEL (reference sequence). The CDR3 sequence: CASSQGESRGPAFF. CDR3 bases: TGTGCCAGCAGCCAAGGGGAATCCAGGGGGCCGGCTTTCTTT.

The chain carries TRBV6-5 and TRBJ2-1, with D uncertain. Trimming removed 8 bases from V and 3 bases from J, with 14 bases in between. The germline CDR1 and CDR2 sequences are MNHEY and SVGAGI. This CDR3 contains 14 residues. CDR3 sequence (DNA): TGTGCCAGCGTCAGTGCGGATTACTACAATGAGCAGTTCTTC. Protein product: CASVSADYYNEQFF.

The chain employs TRBV28 and TRBJ2-5, with 11 positions matching TRBD2. From germline, CDR1 is MDHEN and CDR2 SYDVKM. The J segment lost 5 bases and the V segment lost 4 bases, leaving 6 bases of the junction unmatched. This CDR3 is 15 amino acids long. DNA of the CDR3: TGTGCCAGCAGTTCCGGAGCTAGCGGGGGGGAGACCCAGTACTTC. Protein sequence: CASSSGASGGETQYF.

The chain links TRBV2 to TRBJ1-1, with no clear D. Germline V gives CDR1 SNHLY, CDR2 FYNNEI. The CDR3 contains 11 residues. Trimming removed 9 bases at V and 10 bases at J, with 15 bases between. The CDR3 DNA sequence: TGTGCCAGTGGGGAGGAGGTGTCAGCTTTCTTT. Translated, it gives CASGEEVSAFF.

Worth noting for this clone: Other DNA sequences from this sample encode an identical CDR3 as well. The chain joins TRBV19 to TRBJ1-1, with D possibly TRBD1 on 5 matching bases. V was cut by 3 bases and J by 1 base, with 12 bases left in between. Germline-derived CDR1 and CDR2 are LNHDA and SQIVND (reference sequence). CDR3 size: 15 residues. CDR3 protein: CASSIGGRTNTEAFF. CDR3 nucleotide sequence: TGTGCCAGTAGTATTGGGGGACGGACGAACACTGAAGCTTTCTTT.

The chain joins TRBV5-1 to TRBJ1-1; 8 bases line up with TRBD1. The CDR3 has 17 amino acids. V shed 4 bases and J 0 bases; nucleotides not matched to a gene: 11. The germline gives CDR1 SGHRS, CDR2 YFSETQ. The DNA of the CDR3 is TGCGCCAGCAGCCAACGACAGGGGCCAGTCCTGAACACTGAAGCTTTCTTT. Protein product: CASSQRQGPVLNTEAFF.

The rearrangement links TRBV28 to TRBJ2-1; no definite D call. Deletions cut 8 bases from V and 8 bases from J, with 4 bases between. This CDR3 has 9 amino acids. CDR1 is MDHEN, CDR2 SYDVKM, per germline. CDR3 coding DNA: TGTGCCAGCGGGGATGAGCAGTTCTTC. It specifies CASGDEQFF.

This chain joins TRBV4-2 and TRBJ2-7, with 7 bases fitting TRBD2. The CDR3 extends over 14 amino acids. The ends lost 1 base at V and 4 bases at J; junction bases unmatched: 4. CDR1 is LGHNA, CDR2 YNFKEQ, per germline. The CDR3, as DNA: TGTGCCAGCAGCCAAGGGGCTAGCGGATACGAGCAGTACTTC. This codes for CASSQGASGYEQYF.

This clone was counted only a few times. The chain joins TRBV10-1 to TRBJ1-2; D is perhaps TRBD1 (6 bases). Trimming took 4 bases from V and 8 from J, leaving 11 bases between them. Germline V gives CDR1 WNHNN, CDR2 SYGVQD (reference sequence). This CDR3 contains 12 residues. The CDR3 sequence is CASSAGAAGYTF. CDR3 DNA sequence: TGCGCCAGCAGTGCAGGGGCCGCCGGCTACACCTTC.